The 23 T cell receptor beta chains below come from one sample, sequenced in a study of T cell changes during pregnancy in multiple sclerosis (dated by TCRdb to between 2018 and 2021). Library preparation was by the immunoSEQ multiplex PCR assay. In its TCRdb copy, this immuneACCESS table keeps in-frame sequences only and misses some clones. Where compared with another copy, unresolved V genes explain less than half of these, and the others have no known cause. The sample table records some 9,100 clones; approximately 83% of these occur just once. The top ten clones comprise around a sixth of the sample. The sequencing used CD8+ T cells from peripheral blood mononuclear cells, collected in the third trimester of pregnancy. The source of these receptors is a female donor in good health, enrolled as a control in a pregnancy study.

The CDR3 loop reads CASSVGTVNGYTF. CDR3 sequence (DNA): TGTGCCAGCAGCGTCGGGACAGTAAATGGCTACACCTTC. J is TRBJ1-2 and V is TRBV4-2, with 7 positions matching TRBD1. Germline V gene lookup returns CDR1 LGHNA and CDR2 YNFKEQ. The ends lost 5 bases at V and 6 bases at J; junction bases unmatched: 6. The CDR3 is 13 amino acids.

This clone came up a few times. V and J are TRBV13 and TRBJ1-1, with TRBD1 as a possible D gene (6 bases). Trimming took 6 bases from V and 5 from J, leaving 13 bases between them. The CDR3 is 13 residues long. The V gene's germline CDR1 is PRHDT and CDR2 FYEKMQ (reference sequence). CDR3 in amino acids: CASRPDSWTEAFF. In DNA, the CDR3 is TGTGCCAGCAGACCGGACAGTTGGACTGAAGCTTTCTTT. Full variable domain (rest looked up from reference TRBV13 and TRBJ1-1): AAGVIQSPRHLIKEKRETATLKCYPIPRHDTVYWYQQGPGQDPQFLISFYEKMQSDKGSIPDRFSAQQFSDYHSELNMSSLELGDSALYFCASRPDSWTEAFFGQGTRLTVV.

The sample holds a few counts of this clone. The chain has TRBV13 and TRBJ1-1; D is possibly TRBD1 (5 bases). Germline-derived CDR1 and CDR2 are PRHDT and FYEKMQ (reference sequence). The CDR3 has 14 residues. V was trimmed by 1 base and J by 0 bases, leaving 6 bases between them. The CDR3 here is CASSLEGVNTEAFF. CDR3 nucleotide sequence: TGTGCCAGCAGCTTAGAAGGGGTGAACACTGAAGCTTTCTTT.

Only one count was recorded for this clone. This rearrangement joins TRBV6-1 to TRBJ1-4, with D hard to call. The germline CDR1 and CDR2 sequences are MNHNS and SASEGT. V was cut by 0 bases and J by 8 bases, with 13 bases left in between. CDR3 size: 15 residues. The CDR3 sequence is CASSEAAGSGEKLFF. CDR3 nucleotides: TGTGCCAGCAGTGAAGCGGCAGGCTCAGGCGAAAAACTGTTTTTT.

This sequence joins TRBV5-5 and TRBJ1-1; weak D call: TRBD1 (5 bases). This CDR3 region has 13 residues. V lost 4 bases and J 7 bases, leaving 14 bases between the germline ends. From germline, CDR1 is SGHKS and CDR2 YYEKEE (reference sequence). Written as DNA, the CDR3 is TGTGCCAGCAGCCCTAACCCGCAGGGTGAAGCTTTCTTT. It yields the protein CASSPNPQGEAFF.

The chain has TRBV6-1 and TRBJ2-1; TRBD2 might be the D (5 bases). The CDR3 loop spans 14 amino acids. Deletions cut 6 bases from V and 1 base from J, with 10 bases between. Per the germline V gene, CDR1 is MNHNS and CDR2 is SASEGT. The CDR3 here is CASSLSGSYNEQFF. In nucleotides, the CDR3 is TGTGCCAGCAGCCTCTCGGGGTCCTACAATGAGCAGTTCTTC.

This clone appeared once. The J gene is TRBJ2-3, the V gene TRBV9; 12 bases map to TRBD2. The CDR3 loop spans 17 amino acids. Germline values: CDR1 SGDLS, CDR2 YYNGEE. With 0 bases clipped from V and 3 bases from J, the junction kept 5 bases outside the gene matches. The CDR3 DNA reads TGTGCCAGCAGCGTAGTCTCGGGGACTAGCGGGACAGATACGCAGTATTTT. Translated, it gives CASSVVSGTSGTDTQYF.

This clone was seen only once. The CDR3 reads CSVLQSTGEQYF. The CDR3 DNA is TGCAGCGTTCTACAGAGCACCGGCGAGCAGTACTTC. The chain links TRBV29-1 to TRBJ2-7; no definite D call. The CDR3 is 12 residues long. V was pared by 5 bases and J by 6 bases, with 14 bases between. From germline, CDR1 is SQVTM and CDR2 ANQGSEA.

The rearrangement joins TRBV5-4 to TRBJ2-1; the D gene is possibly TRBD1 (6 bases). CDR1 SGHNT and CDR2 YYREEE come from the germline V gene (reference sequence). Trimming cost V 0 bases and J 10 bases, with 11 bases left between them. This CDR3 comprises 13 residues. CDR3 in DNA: TGTGCCAGCAGCTTGGGACCCCAGGGGGAGCAGTTCTTC. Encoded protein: CASSLGPQGEQFF. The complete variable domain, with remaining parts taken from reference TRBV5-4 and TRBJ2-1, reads ETGVTQSPTHLIKTRGQQVTLRCSSQSGHNTVSWYQQALGQGPQFIFQYYREEENGRGNFPPRFSGLQFPNYSSELNVNALELDDSALYLCASSLGPQGEQFFGPGTRLTVL.

The CDR3 sequence is CASSEVAGRGQNTEAFF. CDR3 coding DNA: TGTGCCAGCAGTGAAGTTGCAGGCAGGGGTCAGAACACTGAAGCTTTCTTT. The gene calls are TRBV2 and TRBJ1-1, with D perhaps TRBD1 (6 bases). Trimming pared 1 base from V and 1 base from J, leaving 16 bases between. From germline, CDR1 is SNHLY and CDR2 FYNNEI. This CDR3 is built from 17 residues.

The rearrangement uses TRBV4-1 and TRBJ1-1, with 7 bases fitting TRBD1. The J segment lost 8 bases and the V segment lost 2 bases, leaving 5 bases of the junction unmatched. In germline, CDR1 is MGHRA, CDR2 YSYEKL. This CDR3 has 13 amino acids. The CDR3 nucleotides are TGCGCCAGCAGCCAAATTGACAGGGCCGAAGCTTTCTTT. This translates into CASSQIDRAEAFF.

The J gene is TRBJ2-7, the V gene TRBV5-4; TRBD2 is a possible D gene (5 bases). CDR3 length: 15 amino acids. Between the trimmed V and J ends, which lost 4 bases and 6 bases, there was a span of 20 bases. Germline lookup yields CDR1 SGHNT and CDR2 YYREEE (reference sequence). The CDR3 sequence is CASSNQADPVSEQYF. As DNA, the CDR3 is TGTGCCAGCAGCAACCAAGCGGACCCAGTCAGCGAGCAGTACTTC.

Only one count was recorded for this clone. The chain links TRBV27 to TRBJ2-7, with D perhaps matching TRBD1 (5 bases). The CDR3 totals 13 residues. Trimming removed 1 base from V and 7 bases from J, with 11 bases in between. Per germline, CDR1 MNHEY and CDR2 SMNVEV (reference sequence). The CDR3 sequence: CASSLFAGKEQYF. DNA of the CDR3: TGTGCCAGCAGTTTATTTGCAGGGAAGGAGCAGTACTTC.

CDR3 sequence: CASSAGSSGANVLTF. Here the CDR3 DNA reads TGTGCCAGCAGTGCCGGGAGCTCTGGGGCCAACGTCCTGACTTTC. The chain combines TRBV6-1 with TRBJ2-6; a weak D match, TRBD2 (6 bases). The CDR3 extends over 15 amino acids. Germline CDR1 MNHNS, CDR2 SASEGT. With 4 bases removed from V and 0 bases from J, the gap between germline ends came to 7 bases.

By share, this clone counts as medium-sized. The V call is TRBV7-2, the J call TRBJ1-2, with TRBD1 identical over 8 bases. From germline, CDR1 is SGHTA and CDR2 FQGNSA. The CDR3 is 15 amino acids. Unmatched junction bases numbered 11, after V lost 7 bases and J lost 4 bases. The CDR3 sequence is CASTPRQGWAYGYTF. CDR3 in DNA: TGTGCCAGCACCCCTAGACAGGGGTGGGCCTATGGCTACACCTTC.

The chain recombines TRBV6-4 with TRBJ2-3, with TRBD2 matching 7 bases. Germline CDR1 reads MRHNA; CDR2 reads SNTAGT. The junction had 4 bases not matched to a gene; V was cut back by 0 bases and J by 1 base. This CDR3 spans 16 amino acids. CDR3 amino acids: CASSDSGGSGTDTQYF. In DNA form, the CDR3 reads TGTGCCAGCAGTGACTCCGGGGGGAGCGGCACAGATACGCAGTATTTT.

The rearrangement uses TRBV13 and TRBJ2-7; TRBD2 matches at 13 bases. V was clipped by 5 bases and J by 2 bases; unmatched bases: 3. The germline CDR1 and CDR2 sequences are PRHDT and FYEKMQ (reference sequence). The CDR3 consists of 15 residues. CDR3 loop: CASSVGLAGTYEQYF. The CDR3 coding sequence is TGTGCCAGCAGCGTGGGACTAGCGGGGACCTACGAGCAGTACTTC.

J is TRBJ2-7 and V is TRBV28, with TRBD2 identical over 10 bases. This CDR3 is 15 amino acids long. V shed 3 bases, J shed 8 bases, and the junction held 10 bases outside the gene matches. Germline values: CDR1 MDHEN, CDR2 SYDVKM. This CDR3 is CASSFELAGSYKQYF. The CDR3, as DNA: TGTGCCAGCAGTTTTGAACTAGCGGGATCTTACAAGCAGTACTTC.

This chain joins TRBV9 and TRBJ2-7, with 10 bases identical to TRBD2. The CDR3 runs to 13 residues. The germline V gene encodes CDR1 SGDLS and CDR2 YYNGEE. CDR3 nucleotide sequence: TGTGCATCCGCTAGCGGGAGCTCCTACGAGCAGTACTTC. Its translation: CASASGSSYEQYF.

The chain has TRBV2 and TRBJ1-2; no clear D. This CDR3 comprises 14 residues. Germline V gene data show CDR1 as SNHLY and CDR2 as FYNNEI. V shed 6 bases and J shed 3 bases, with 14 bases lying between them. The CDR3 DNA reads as TGTGCCAGCAGCGCCCATAGCGGAGACTATGGCTACACCTTC. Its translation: CASSAHSGDYGYTF.

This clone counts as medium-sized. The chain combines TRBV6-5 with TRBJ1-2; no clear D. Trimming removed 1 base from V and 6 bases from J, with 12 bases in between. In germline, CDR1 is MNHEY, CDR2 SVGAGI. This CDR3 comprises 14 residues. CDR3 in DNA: TGTGCCAGCAGTTACTTCGTCGACTCTCATGGCTACACCTTC. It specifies CASSYFVDSHGYTF.

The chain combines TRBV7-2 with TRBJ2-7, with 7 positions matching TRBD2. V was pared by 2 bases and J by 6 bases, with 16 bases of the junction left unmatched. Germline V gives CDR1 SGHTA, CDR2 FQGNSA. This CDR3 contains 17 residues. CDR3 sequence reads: CASSLLLVGLQEGEQYF. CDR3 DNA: TGTGCCAGCAGCTTATTATTAGTGGGACTACAAGAAGGCGAGCAGTACTTC.

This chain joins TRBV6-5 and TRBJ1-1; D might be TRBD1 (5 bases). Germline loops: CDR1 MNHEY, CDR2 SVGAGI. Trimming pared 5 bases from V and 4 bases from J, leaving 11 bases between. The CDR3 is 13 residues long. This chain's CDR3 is CASSQRGFTEAFF. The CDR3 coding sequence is TGTGCCAGCAGTCAAAGGGGTTTCACTGAAGCTTTCTTT.